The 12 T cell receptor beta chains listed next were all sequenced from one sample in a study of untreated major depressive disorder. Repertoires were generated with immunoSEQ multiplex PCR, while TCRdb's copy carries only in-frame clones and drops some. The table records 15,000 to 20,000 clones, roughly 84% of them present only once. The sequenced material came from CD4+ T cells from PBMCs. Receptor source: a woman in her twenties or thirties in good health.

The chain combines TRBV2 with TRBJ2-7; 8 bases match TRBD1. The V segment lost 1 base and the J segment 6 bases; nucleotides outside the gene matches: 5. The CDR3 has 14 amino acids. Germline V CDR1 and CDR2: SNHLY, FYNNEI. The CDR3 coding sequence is TGTGCCAGCAGTGAAGAGACAGGGGCCTCCGAGCAGTACTTC. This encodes CASSEETGASEQYF.

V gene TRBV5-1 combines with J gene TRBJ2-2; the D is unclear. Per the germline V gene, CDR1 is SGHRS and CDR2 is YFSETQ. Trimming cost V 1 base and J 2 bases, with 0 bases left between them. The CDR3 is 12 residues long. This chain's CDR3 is CASSLNTGELFF. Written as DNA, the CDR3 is TGCGCCAGCAGCTTGAACACCGGGGAGCTGTTTTTT.

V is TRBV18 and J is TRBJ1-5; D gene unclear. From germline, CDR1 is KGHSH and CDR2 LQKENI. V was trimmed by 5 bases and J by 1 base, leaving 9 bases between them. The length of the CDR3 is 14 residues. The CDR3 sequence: CASSILNSNQPQHF. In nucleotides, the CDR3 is TGTGCCAGCTCAATCCTTAACAGCAATCAGCCCCAGCATTTT. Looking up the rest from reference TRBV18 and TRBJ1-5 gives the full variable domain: NAGVMQNPRHLVRRRGQEARLRCSPMKGHSHVYWYRQLPEEGLKFMVYLQKENIIDESGMPKERFSAEFPKEGPSILRIQQVVRGDSAAYFCASSILNSNQPQHFGDGTRLSIL.

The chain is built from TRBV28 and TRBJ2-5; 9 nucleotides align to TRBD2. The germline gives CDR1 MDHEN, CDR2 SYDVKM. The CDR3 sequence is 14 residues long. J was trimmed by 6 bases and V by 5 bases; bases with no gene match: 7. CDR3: CASSPGTSIKTQYF. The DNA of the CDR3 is TGTGCCAGCAGTCCTGGGACTAGCATAAAGACCCAGTACTTC. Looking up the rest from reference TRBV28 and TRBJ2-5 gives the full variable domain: DVKVTQSSRYLVKRTGEKVFLECVQDMDHENMFWYRQDPGLGLRLIYFSYDVKMKEKGDIPEGYSVSREKKERFSLILESASTNQTSMYLCASSPGTSIKTQYFGPGTRLLVL.

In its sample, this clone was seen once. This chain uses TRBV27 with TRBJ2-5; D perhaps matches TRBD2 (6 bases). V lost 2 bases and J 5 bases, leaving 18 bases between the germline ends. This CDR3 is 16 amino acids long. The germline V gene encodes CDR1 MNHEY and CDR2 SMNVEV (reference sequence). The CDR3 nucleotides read TGTGCCAGCAGTTTACTCCCCGGGAGAACGGCCGAGACCCAGTACTTC. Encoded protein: CASSLLPGRTAETQYF.

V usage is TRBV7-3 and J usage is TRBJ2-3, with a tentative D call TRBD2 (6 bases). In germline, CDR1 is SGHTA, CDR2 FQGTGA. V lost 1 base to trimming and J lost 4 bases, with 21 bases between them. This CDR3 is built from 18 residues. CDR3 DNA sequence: TGTGCCAGCAGCTTAATCGGGAGACGGGAGATTGGCGCAGATACGCAGTATTTT. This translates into CASSLIGRREIGADTQYF.

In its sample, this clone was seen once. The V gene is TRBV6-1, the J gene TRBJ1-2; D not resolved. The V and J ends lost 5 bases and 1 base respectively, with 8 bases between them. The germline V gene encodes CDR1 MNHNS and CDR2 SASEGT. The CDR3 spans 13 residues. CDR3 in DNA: TGTGCCAGCAGTTTCCTCCGTAACTATGGCTACACCTTC. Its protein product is CASSFLRNYGYTF.

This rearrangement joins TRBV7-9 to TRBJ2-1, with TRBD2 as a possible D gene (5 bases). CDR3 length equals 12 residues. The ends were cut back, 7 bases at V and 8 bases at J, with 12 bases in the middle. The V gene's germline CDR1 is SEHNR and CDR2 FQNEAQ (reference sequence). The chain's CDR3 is CASKGRGHEQFF. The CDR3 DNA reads TGTGCCAGCAAAGGGAGAGGACATGAGCAGTTCTTC.

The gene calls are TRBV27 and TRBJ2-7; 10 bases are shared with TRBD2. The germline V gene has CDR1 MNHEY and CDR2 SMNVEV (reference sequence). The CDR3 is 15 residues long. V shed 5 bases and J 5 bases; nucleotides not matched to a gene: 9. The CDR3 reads CASSQREGGLDEQYF. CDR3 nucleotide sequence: TGTGCCAGCAGTCAGCGGGAGGGCGGGTTGGACGAGCAGTACTTC.

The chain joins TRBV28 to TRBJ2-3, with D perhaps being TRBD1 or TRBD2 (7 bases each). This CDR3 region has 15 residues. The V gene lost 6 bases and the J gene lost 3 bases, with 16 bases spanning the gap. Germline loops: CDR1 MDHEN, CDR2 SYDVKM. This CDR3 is CASSRDREGTDTQYF. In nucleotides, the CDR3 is TGTGCCAGCAGCCGCGACAGGGAGGGGACAGATACGCAGTATTTT.

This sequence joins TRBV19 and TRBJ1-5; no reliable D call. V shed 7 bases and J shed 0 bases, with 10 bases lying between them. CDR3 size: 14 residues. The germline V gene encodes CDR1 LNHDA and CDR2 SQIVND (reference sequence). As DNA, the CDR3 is TGTGCCAGTAAGCGGGGTAATAGCAATCAGCCCCAGCATTTT. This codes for CASKRGNSNQPQHF.

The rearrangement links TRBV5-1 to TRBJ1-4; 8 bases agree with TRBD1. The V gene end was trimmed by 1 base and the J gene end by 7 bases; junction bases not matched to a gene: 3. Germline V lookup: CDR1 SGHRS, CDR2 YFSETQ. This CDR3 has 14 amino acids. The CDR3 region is CASSLQGASEKLFF. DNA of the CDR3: TGCGCCAGCAGCTTGCAGGGGGCGAGTGAAAAACTGTTTTTT.